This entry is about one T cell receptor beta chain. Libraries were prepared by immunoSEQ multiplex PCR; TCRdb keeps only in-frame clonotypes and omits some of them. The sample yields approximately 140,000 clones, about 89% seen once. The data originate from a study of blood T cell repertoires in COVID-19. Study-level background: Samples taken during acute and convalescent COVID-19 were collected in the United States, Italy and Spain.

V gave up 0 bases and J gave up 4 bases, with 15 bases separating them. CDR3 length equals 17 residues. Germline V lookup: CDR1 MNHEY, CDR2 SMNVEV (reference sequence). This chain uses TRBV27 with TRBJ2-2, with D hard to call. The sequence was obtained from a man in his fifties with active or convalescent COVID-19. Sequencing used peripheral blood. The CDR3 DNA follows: TGTGCCAGCAGTTTATCCCCCAGTGGGCTGAGCACCGGGGAGCTGTTTTTT. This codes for CASSLSPSGLSTGELFF.